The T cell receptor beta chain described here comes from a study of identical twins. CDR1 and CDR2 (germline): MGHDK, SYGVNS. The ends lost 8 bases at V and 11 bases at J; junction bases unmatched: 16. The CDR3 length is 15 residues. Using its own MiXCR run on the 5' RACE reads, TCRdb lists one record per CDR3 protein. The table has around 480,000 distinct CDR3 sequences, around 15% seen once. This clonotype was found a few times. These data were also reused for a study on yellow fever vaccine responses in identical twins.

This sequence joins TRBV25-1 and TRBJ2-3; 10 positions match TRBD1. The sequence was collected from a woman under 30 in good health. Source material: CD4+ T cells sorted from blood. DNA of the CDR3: TGTGCCAGCGACGGGGACAGGGGCCCCACAGCGGGGCAGTATTTT. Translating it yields CASDGDRGPTAGQYF.